Shown below are 3 T cell receptor beta chains from a single sample sequenced in a study of graft-versus-host responses after intestinal transplantation. The assay was immunoSEQ multiplex PCR, and TCRdb's table has in-frame clones only and misses some. The data show about 100,000 clones, 75% to 95% seen once. The sample was PBMCs, taken 450 to 480 days after intestinal transplant. These receptors were taken from a human patient who received an intestinal transplant, so some T cells may come from the graft donor.

As DNA, the CDR3 is TGTGCCAGCAGCGTAGCTGGGGAGCGGGGTAACACAGATACGCAGTATTTT. Protein: CASSVAGERGNTDTQYF. V is TRBV9 and J is TRBJ2-3; TRBD2 agrees at 7 bases. CDR1 SGDLS and CDR2 YYNGEE come from the germline V gene. CDR3 length: 17 residues. The ends lost 0 bases at V and 2 bases at J; junction bases unmatched: 9.

This clone occurred once. This chain links TRBV7-3 with TRBJ2-2, with TRBD1 identical over 7 bases. The CDR3 totals 15 residues. CDR1 and CDR2 from the germline V gene are SGHTA and FQGTGA. Trimming cost V 5 bases and J 4 bases; bases outside gene matches: 7. CDR3 bases: TGTGCCAGCAGCGACAGGACAGGCCCCACCGGGGAGCTGTTTTTT. Translated, it gives CASSDRTGPTGELFF.

The rearrangement joins TRBV14 to TRBJ1-4; TRBD1 agrees at 7 bases. Germline trimming cut 1 base from V and 0 bases from J; bases unmatched to any gene: 2. The CDR3 is made up of 16 amino acids. Germline V lookup: CDR1 SGHDN, CDR2 FVKESK. The CDR3: CASSQARGATNEKLFF. In DNA form, the CDR3 reads TGTGCCAGCAGCCAAGCCAGGGGGGCAACTAATGAAAAACTGTTTTTT.